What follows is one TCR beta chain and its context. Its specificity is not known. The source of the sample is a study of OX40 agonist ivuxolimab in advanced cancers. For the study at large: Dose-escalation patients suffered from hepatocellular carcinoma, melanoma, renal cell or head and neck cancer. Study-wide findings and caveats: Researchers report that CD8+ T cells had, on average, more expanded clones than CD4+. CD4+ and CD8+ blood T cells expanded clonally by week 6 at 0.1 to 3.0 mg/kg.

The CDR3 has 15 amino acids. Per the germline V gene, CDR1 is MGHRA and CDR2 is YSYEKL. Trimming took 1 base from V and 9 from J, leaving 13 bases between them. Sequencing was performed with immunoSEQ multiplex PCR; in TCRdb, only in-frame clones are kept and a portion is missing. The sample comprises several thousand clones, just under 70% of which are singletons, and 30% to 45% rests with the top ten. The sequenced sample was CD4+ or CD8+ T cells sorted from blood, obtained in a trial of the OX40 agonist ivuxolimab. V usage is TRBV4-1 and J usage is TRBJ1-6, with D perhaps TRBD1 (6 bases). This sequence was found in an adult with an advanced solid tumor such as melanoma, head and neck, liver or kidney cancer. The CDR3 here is CASSQGRDISSPLHF. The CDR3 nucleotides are TGCGCCAGCAGCCAAGGCCGGGACATTAGTTCACCCCTCCACTTT.